The rows below give T cell receptor beta chains drawn from one sample of a study of regulatory T cells in long-lasting Graves disease. TCRdb fed the multiplex PCR reads into MiXCR, producing one record per CDR3 protein. The table records about 540,000 distinct CDR3 sequences, roughly 14% of them present only once. These sequences were also reported in another study, on T cells in Graves' hyperthyroidism and ophthalmopathy.

The specimen was peripheral blood mononuclear cells (PBMCs), collected at new diagnosis, from a patient treated with antithyroid drugs. The receptor set was obtained from a man younger than 45 with Graves disease. CDR3s include the opening cysteine and the closing phenylalanine or tryptophan. D genes are given only for firm matches.

D	V	CDR3
NA	TRBV11-1	CASSPHTQRVEAFF
NA	TRBV10-3	CAARPSPIANTGELFF
NA	TRBV12-3/TRBV12-4	CASSPGRTGNNSPLHF
TRBD2	TRBV20-1	CSARGVSGSDEQFF
NA	TRBV13	CASLNEGHYEQYF
TRBD1	TRBV6-1	CASGRKGTAILTVQYF
NA	TRBV27	CASSLNRDSPLHF
NA	TRBV18	CASSPLPSAAGQFF
NA	TRBV5-6	CASSFSRVLDYGYTF
NA	TRBV12-3/TRBV12-4	CASSSSLGRIRSSTDTQYF
NA	TRBV24-1	CATSGASNTFNEQFF
TRBD2	TRBV20-1	CSARLAGDRNEQFF
TRBD2	TRBV6-1	CASSTGTSGRVEQFF
NA	TRBV7-6	CASSLGPMGVYEQYF
NA	TRBV9	CASSVGGSSNQPQHF
NA	TRBV9	CASSVEVGDSYEQFF
NA	TRBV25-1	CASSERFTQDTQYF
NA	TRBV7-8	CASSWSSWGGEAFF